The 32 T cell receptor beta chains below were found in one sample sequenced in a study of cytomegalovirus exposure and HLA in healthy donors. Vbeta (60) and Jbeta (13) primers were used in the PCR. Only in-frame clones appear in the TCRdb table, and some are missing; sequencing was by immunoSEQ multiplex PCR. The data show roughly 200,000 clones, approximately 11% seen once. Sequences were obtained from PBMCs. These TCRs come from a man aged 45 to 65 in good health and CMV-seropositive.

The chain uses TRBV19 and TRBJ2-2, with 12 bases that match TRBD2. V trimming: 1 base; J trimming: 5 bases; junction bases outside the gene matches: 5. Germline lookup yields CDR1 LNHDA and CDR2 SQIVND (reference sequence). The CDR3 contains 17 residues. The CDR3 DNA reads as TGTGCCAGTAGTATAGGTCCTAGCGGGGGGGCGACCGGGGAGCTGTTTTTT. This gives the protein CASSIGPSGGATGELFF.

There are a few counts of this clone. This chain connects TRBV2 to TRBJ1-4; D call uncertain. The CDR3 loop spans 15 amino acids. The V gene's germline CDR1 is SNHLY and CDR2 FYNNEI. The V end was cut by 5 bases, the J end by 8 bases, with 18 bases between. CDR3 in amino acids: CASSPTVSRREKLFF. In DNA, the CDR3 is TGTGCCAGCAGTCCCACCGTCAGCCGGAGGGAAAAACTGTTTTTT.

J is TRBJ1-5 and V is TRBV19; 10 positions match TRBD1. V shed 6 bases and J 3 bases; nucleotides not matched to a gene: 8. Germline assignment: CDR1 LNHDA and CDR2 SQIVND (reference sequence). The CDR3 runs 16 residues. The chain's CDR3 is CASRPGTGEPNQPQHF. CDR3 DNA sequence: TGTGCCAGTAGGCCCGGGACAGGGGAGCCCAATCAGCCCCAGCATTTT.

This sequence joins TRBV15 and TRBJ1-2; D is undetermined. CDR1 and CDR2 from the germline V gene are LNHNV and YYDKDF (reference sequence). This CDR3 region has 13 residues. Trimming pared 3 bases from V and 8 bases from J, leaving 13 bases between. CDR3 protein: CATSSLVLEGYTF. CDR3 sequence (DNA): TGTGCCACCAGCAGTCTAGTCCTGGAGGGCTACACCTTC.

In its sample, this clone was seen a few times. The chain joins TRBV7-3 to TRBJ2-5; tentatively, D is TRBD2 (6 bases). The CDR3 extends over 13 amino acids. The V gene's germline CDR1 is SGHTA and CDR2 FQGTGA. Trimming removed 5 bases at V and 2 bases at J, with 9 bases between. As DNA, the CDR3 is TGTGCCAGCAGCCCGGGGGTGCAAGAGACCCAGTACTTC. Translation: CASSPGVQETQYF.

This clone was seen more than once but under ten times. The gene calls are TRBV6-1 and TRBJ1-3, with D possibly TRBD1 on 6 matching bases. Trimming left V 6 bases short and J 6 bases short, with 18 bases between. CDR1 is MNHNS and CDR2 is SASEGT in the germline V gene. The CDR3 has 15 residues. CDR3 protein: CASSDSDRMENTIYF. CDR3 sequence (DNA): TGTGCCAGCAGCGATTCTGACAGGATGGAAAACACCATATATTTT.

The V and J genes are TRBV5-4 and TRBJ2-1; 7 bases fit TRBD1. The germline V gene has CDR1 SGHNT and CDR2 YYREEE (reference sequence). The length of the CDR3 is 16 residues. Trimming took 4 bases from V and 2 from J; bases not matched to a gene: 9. The CDR3 is CASSPRDSLPYNEQFF. The CDR3 bases are TGTGCCAGCAGCCCAAGGGACAGCCTGCCCTACAATGAGCAGTTCTTC.

The V and J genes are TRBV18 and TRBJ2-2, with D possibly matching TRBD1 (5 bases). This CDR3 contains 15 residues. Deletions cut 1 base from V and 1 base from J, with 7 bases between. Germline values: CDR1 KGHSH, CDR2 LQKENI. Written as DNA, the CDR3 is TGTGCCAGCTCACCACGAACAGGGAACACCGGGGAGCTGTTTTTT. It is translated as CASSPRTGNTGELFF. Looking up the rest from reference TRBV18 and TRBJ2-2 gives the full variable domain: NAGVMQNPRHLVRRRGQEARLRCSPMKGHSHVYWYRQLPEEGLKFMVYLQKENIIDESGMPKERFSAEFPKEGPSILRIQQVVRGDSAAYFCASSPRTGNTGELFFGEGSRLTVL.

The chain combines TRBV4-1 with TRBJ1-2, with unresolved D. This CDR3 contains 15 residues. Between the trimmed V and J ends, which lost 2 bases and 6 bases, there was a span of 16 bases. CDR1 and CDR2 (germline): MGHRA, YSYEKL. CDR3 protein: CASSQSFSPTDGYTF. The CDR3 bases are TGCGCCAGCAGCCAAAGTTTTAGTCCAACGGATGGCTACACCTTC.

The chain is built from TRBV6-5 and TRBJ1-6, with TRBD1 matching 8 bases. The CDR3 extends over 15 amino acids. Germline V gene data show CDR1 as MNHEY and CDR2 as SVGAGI. After removal of 2 bases from V and 8 bases from J, the junction contained 5 bases not matched to a gene. The CDR3 DNA reads as TGTGCCAGCAGTTACGTCGGACAGGGCGATTCACCCCTCCACTTT. Translating it yields CASSYVGQGDSPLHF.

The gene calls are TRBV30 and TRBJ1-5; a weak D match, TRBD1 (6 bases). The germline V gene has CDR1 GTSNPN and CDR2 SVGIG (reference sequence). This CDR3 region has 13 residues. With 2 bases removed from V and 4 bases from J, the gap between germline ends came to 9 bases. DNA for the CDR3: TGTGCCTGGAGTCTGCAGGGGAATCAGCCCCAGCATTTT. Residues: CAWSLQGNQPQHF.

The genes are TRBV29-1 and TRBJ2-4, with a tentative D call TRBD2 (6 bases). Between the trimmed V and J ends, which lost 5 bases and 7 bases, there was a span of 9 bases. CDR1 is SQVTM and CDR2 is ANQGSEA in the germline V gene. CDR3 size: 11 residues. CDR3 in amino acids: CSVLSGNIQYF. The CDR3 DNA is TGCAGCGTTCTGAGCGGGAACATTCAGTACTTC.

V and J are TRBV7-9 and TRBJ2-1; TRBD1 aligns across 7 bases. This CDR3 is 15 amino acids long. Germline CDR1 and CDR2: SEHNR and FQNEAQ (reference sequence). V gave up 6 bases and J gave up 4 bases; unmatched junction bases: 9. The CDR3 reads CASSFPGQNYNEQFF. The CDR3 bases are TGTGCCAGCAGTTTCCCGGGACAGAATTACAATGAGCAGTTCTTC.

This clone occurred a few times. The chain is built from TRBV28 and TRBJ1-4, with TRBD1 matching over 11 bases. V lost 5 bases and J lost 8; bases outside the gene matches: 16. The CDR3 consists of 18 residues. Germline V CDR1 and CDR2: MDHEN, SYDVKM. CDR3 nucleotides: TGTGCCAGCAGTCTCCTAGCTGGGACAGGGGGGTGGATCGAAAAACTGTTTTTT. The encoded protein is CASSLLAGTGGWIEKLFF.

This rearrangement joins TRBV15 to TRBJ2-1; tentatively, D is TRBD2 (7 bases). The V gene lost 1 base and the J gene lost 7 bases, with 11 bases spanning the gap. The CDR3 extends over 14 amino acids. From germline, CDR1 is LNHNV and CDR2 YYDKDF (reference sequence). CDR3 sequence: CATSRARGANEQFF. CDR3 DNA sequence: TGTGCCACCAGCAGAGCTCGGGGGGCAAATGAGCAGTTCTTC.

In DNA form, the CDR3 reads TGTGCCAGCAGCTTGGTAGGGAGAGAGGCCGGGGAGCTGTTTTTT. Encoded protein: CASSLVGREAGELFF. The chain carries TRBV5-6 and TRBJ2-2; D possibly corresponds to TRBD2 (5 bases). This CDR3 comprises 15 residues. Per the germline V gene, CDR1 is SGHDT and CDR2 is YYEEEE. The germline V and J ends were trimmed by 0 bases and 6 bases, with 12 bases remaining between them. Looking up the rest from reference TRBV5-6 and TRBJ2-2 gives the full variable domain: DAGVTQSPTHLIKTRGQQVTLRCSPKSGHDTVSWYQQALGQGPQFIFQYYEEEERQRGNFPDRFSGHQFPNYSSELNVNALLLGDSALYLCASSLVGREAGELFFGEGSRLTVL.

This clone has just a few counts. This sequence joins TRBV5-6 and TRBJ2-7; weak D call: TRBD1 (5 bases). The CDR3 consists of 15 residues. Trimming took off 4 bases at V and 6 bases at J, with 20 bases between the two ends. Per germline, CDR1 SGHDT and CDR2 YYEEEE. The CDR3 DNA reads TGTGCCAGCAGCCTGGGGCTACAGCACCACCCCGAGCAGTACGTC. Its protein is CASSLGLQHHPEQYV.

The chain combines TRBV2 with TRBJ2-5, with D possibly being TRBD1 (5 bases). The CDR3 spans 16 residues. Germline lookup yields CDR1 SNHLY and CDR2 FYNNEI. Trimming stripped 8 bases from V and 0 bases from J, with 19 bases between. The CDR3: CASGLGLLTYQETQYF. The CDR3 DNA sequence: TGTGCCAGCGGGCTGGGGCTGCTCACTTACCAAGAGACCCAGTACTTC.

The V call is TRBV18, the J call TRBJ1-1, with a possible D match to TRBD1 (6 bases). The CDR3 runs to 16 residues. The germline V gene has CDR1 KGHSH and CDR2 LQKENI. Deletions cut 1 base from V and 2 bases from J, with 14 bases between. The CDR3 protein is CASSPLEAGENTEAFF. Written as DNA, the CDR3 is TGTGCCAGCTCACCACTCGAGGCAGGGGAAAACACTGAAGCTTTCTTT.

This clone was detected a few times. The chain uses TRBV19 and TRBJ2-5; D is perhaps TRBD2 (5 bases). CDR1 is LNHDA, CDR2 SQIVND, per germline (reference sequence). V was cut by 3 bases and J by 4 bases, with 9 bases left in between. This CDR3 has 13 residues. CDR3 DNA: TGTGCCAGTAGTATCTCGGGGAGAGAGACCCAGTACTTC. It yields the protein CASSISGRETQYF. The variable domain in full, completed from reference TRBV19 and TRBJ2-5, reads DGGITQSPKYLFRKEGQNVTLSCEQNLNHDAMYWYRQDPGQGLRLIYYSQIVNDFQKGDIAEGYSVSREKKESFPLTVTSAQKNPTAFYLCASSISGRETQYFGPGTRLLVL.

This clone was seen a few times. The chain is built from TRBV6-5 and TRBJ1-1; possibly TRBD1 for D (5 bases). The CDR3 loop spans 14 amino acids. Germline V gives CDR1 MNHEY, CDR2 SVGAGI. V lost 2 bases to trimming and J lost 5 bases, with 12 bases between them. The CDR3 region is CASSYDSPRTEAFF. CDR3 DNA sequence: TGTGCCAGCAGTTACGACAGCCCGAGGACTGAAGCTTTCTTT.

The gene calls are TRBV2 and TRBJ1-2; D uncertain. V was cut by 6 bases and J by 7 bases, with 18 bases left in between. This CDR3 region has 14 residues. Germline CDR1 reads SNHLY; CDR2 reads FYNNEI. CDR3 region: CASRLELEAGGYTF. CDR3 DNA sequence: TGTGCCAGCAGGCTAGAGCTGGAAGCCGGTGGCTACACCTTC. Full variable domain (missing parts from reference TRBV2 and TRBJ1-2): EPEVTQTPSHQVTQMGQEVILRCVPISNHLYFYWYRQILGQKVEFLVSFYNNEISEKSEIFDDQFSVERPDGSNFTLKIRSTKLEDSAMYFCASRLELEAGGYTFGSGTRLTVV.

This clone was observed once. This chain uses TRBV15 with TRBJ1-4; 9 positions match TRBD1. This CDR3 region has 14 residues. The germline CDR1 and CDR2 sequences are LNHNV and YYDKDF (reference sequence). V lost 3 bases and J lost 8; bases outside the gene matches: 4. The CDR3 loop is CATSRGQGREKLFF. The CDR3 DNA follows: TGTGCCACCAGCAGGGGACAGGGAAGGGAAAAACTGTTTTTT.

In its sample, this clone was seen a few times. This chain links TRBV7-9 with TRBJ2-1; 11 bases fit TRBD1. This CDR3 region has 15 residues. CDR1 and CDR2 from the germline V gene are SEHNR and FQNEAQ (reference sequence). With V trimmed by 5 bases and J by 7 bases, 7 bases remained unmatched. The CDR3 loop is CASSVGQGAWNEQFF. The CDR3 DNA sequence: TGTGCCAGCAGCGTCGGACAGGGGGCATGGAATGAGCAGTTCTTC.

CDR3 in DNA: TGTGCCAGCAGTCTTCGGGGGGTGGGAGATACGCAGTATTTT. This translates into CASSLRGVGDTQYF. The chain uses TRBV2 and TRBJ2-3, with TRBD2 matching over 7 bases. This CDR3 has 14 amino acids. V gave up 5 bases and J gave up 5 bases; unmatched junction bases: 7. The germline V gene encodes CDR1 SNHLY and CDR2 FYNNEI.

This clone occurred a few times. The chain joins TRBV1 to TRBJ2-7; TRBD2, as called in the table, went unchecked against the DNA. TRBV1 has pseudogene status. This CDR3 contains 14 residues. The CDR3: CTSSPGGQTYEQYF. Written as DNA, the CDR3 is TGCACCAGCAGCCCAGGCGGGCAAACCTACGAGCAGTACTTC.

V gene TRBV6-1 combines with J gene TRBJ1-2; tentative D call: TRBD1 (5 bases). The CDR3 consists of 14 residues. Germline CDR1 reads MNHNS; CDR2 reads SASEGT. V shed 7 bases and J shed 8 bases, with 20 bases lying between them. CDR3 protein: CASITKSGLGGYTF. In DNA form, the CDR3 reads TGTGCCAGCATTACAAAGTCAGGGTTGGGGGGCTACACCTTC.

The rearrangement uses TRBV9 and TRBJ2-5; TRBD1 agrees at 12 bases. The CDR3 totals 16 residues. Looked up from germline, CDR1 is SGDLS and CDR2 is YYNGEE. J was trimmed by 1 base and V by 4 bases; bases with no gene match: 5. In DNA, the CDR3 is TGTGCCAGCAGCAGAGGGGACAGGGGGCTCCAAGAGACCCAGTACTTC. This translates into CASSRGDRGLQETQYF.

The genes are TRBV2 and TRBJ1-2, with TRBD1 matching 7 bases. The CDR3 loop spans 14 amino acids. Per germline, CDR1 SNHLY and CDR2 FYNNEI. V was clipped by 8 bases and J by 7 bases; unmatched bases: 13. For the CDR3, the DNA is TGTGCCAGCGATCGGACAGGCACTAACGGTGGCTACACCTTC. Encoded protein: CASDRTGTNGGYTF. The variable domain in full, with the rest retrieved from reference TRBV2 and TRBJ1-2, is EPEVTQTPSHQVTQMGQEVILRCVPISNHLYFYWYRQILGQKVEFLVSFYNNEISEKSEIFDDQFSVERPDGSNFTLKIRSTKLEDSAMYFCASDRTGTNGGYTFGSGTRLTVV.

The chain joins TRBV12-5 to TRBJ2-3, with 10 bases identical to TRBD2. CDR1 and CDR2 from the germline V gene are LGHNT and FRNRAP. The CDR3 sequence is 16 residues long. J lost 6 bases, V lost 1 base, and 7 bases had no gene match. As DNA, the CDR3 is TGTGCTAGTGGTTTGGCCGAGCGGGGGGGCGGTGATACGCAGTATTTT. Amino acids: CASGLAERGGGDTQYF.

This clone came up a few times. The chain carries TRBV19 and TRBJ1-1; no firm D call. Deletions cut 2 bases from V and 7 bases from J, with 14 bases between. The CDR3 contains 14 residues. Germline values: CDR1 LNHDA, CDR2 SQIVND (reference sequence). CDR3 amino acids: CASSINWGDREAFF. The CDR3 DNA reads TGTGCCAGTAGTATAAATTGGGGAGACCGTGAAGCTTTCTTT.

The rearrangement joins TRBV6-5 to TRBJ2-7, with 9 bases lining up with TRBD1. CDR3 length: 13 residues. The V and J ends lost 4 bases and 4 bases, in that order; junction bases with no gene match: 2. CDR1 is MNHEY and CDR2 is SVGAGI in the germline V gene. CDR3 amino acids: CASSSTGGYEQYV. CDR3 DNA: TGTGCCAGCAGTTCGACAGGGGGGTACGAGCAGTACGTC.